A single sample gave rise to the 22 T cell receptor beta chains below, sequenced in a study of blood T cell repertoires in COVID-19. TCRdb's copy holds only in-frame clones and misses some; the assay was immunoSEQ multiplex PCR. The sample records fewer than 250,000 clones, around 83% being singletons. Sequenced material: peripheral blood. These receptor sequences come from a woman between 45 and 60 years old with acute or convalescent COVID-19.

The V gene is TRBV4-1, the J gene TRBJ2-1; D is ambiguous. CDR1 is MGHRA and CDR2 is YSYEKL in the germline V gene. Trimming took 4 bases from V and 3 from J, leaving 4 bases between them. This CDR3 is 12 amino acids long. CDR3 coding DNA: TGCGCCAGCAGCCCAAACTACAATGAGCAGTTCTTC. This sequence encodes CASSPNYNEQFF.

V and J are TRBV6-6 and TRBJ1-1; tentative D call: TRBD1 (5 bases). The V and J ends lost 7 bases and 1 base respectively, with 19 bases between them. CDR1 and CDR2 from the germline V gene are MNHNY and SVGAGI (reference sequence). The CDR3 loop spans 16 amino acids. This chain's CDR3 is CASTLRIRAQNTEAFF. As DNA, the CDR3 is TGTGCCAGCACCCTTAGGATCAGGGCCCAGAACACTGAAGCTTTCTTT.

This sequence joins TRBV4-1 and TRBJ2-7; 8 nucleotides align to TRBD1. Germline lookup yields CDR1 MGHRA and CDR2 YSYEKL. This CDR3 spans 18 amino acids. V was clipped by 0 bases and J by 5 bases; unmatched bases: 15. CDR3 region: CASSQDEVGTGRPHEQYF. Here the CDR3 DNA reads TGCGCCAGCAGCCAAGATGAGGTTGGGACAGGCCGCCCCCACGAGCAGTACTTC.

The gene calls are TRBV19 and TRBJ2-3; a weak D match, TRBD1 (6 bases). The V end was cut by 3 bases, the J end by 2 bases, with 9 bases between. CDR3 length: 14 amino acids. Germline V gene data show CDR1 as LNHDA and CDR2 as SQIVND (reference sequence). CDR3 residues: CASSIAGVTDTQYF. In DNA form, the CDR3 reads TGTGCCAGTAGTATTGCAGGGGTCACAGATACGCAGTATTTT.

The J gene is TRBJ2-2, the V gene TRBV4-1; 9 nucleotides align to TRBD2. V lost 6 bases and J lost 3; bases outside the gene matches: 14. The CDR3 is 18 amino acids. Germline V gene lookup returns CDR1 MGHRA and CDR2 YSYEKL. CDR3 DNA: TGCGCCAGCAGGTCCGTTTGGCGGGAGGGCCTGGACACCGGGGAGCTGTTTTTT. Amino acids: CASRSVWREGLDTGELFF.

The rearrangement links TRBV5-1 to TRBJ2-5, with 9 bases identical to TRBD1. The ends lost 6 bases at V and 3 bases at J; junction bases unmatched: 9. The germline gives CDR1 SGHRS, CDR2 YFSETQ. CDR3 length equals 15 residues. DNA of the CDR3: TGCGCCAGCACCCGAGGACAGGGGACCAAAGAGACCCAGTACTTC. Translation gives CASTRGQGTKETQYF.

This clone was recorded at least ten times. The DNA for the CDR3 is TGTGCCAGCTCACCTATGAAACAGGGAATCTCCTACGAGCAGTACTTC. As protein: CASSPMKQGISYEQYF. The gene calls are TRBV18 and TRBJ2-7, with D perhaps matching TRBD1 (6 bases). The CDR3 contains 16 residues. Trimming pared 3 bases from V and 0 bases from J, leaving 15 bases between. CDR1 is KGHSH and CDR2 is LQKENI in the germline V gene.

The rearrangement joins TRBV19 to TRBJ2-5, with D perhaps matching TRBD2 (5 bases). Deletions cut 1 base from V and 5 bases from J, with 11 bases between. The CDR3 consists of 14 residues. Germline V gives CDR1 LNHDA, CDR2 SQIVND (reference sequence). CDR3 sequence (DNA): TGTGCCAGTAGTATAGGTCTTAGCGTGGAGACCCAGTACTTC. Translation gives CASSIGLSVETQYF.

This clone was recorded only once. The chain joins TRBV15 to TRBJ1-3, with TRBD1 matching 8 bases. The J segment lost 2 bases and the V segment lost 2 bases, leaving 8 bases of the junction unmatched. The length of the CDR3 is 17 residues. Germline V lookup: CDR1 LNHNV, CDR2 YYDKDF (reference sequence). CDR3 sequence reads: CATSRSTGGKAGNTIYF. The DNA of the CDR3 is TGTGCCACCAGCAGAAGTACAGGGGGGAAGGCTGGAAACACCATATATTTT.

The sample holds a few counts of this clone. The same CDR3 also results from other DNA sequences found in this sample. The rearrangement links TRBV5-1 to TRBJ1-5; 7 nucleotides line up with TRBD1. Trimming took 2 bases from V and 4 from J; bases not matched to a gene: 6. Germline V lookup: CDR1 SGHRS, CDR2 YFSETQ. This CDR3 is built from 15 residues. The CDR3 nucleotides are TGCGCCAGCAGCTTAAGGACAGGATTAAATCAGCCCCAGCATTTT. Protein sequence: CASSLRTGLNQPQHF. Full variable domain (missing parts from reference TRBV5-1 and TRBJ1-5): KAGVTQTPRYLIKTRGQQVTLSCSPISGHRSVSWYQQTPGQGLQFLFEYFSETQRNKGNFPGRFSGRQFSNSRSEMNVSTLELGDSALYLCASSLRTGLNQPQHFGDGTRLSIL.

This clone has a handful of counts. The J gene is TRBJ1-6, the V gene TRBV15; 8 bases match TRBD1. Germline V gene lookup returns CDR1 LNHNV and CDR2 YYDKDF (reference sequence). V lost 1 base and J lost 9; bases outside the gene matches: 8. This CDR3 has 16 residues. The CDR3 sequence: CATSRGGQVRASPLHF. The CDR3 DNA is TGTGCCACCAGCAGAGGGGGACAGGTTCGAGCTTCACCCCTCCACTTT. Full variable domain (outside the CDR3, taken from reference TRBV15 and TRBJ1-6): DAMVIQNPRYQVTQFGKPVTLSCSQTLNHNVMYWYQQKSSQAPKLLFHYYDKDFNNEADTPDNFQSRRPNTSFCFLDIRSPGLGDTAMYLCATSRGGQVRASPLHFGNGTRLTVT.

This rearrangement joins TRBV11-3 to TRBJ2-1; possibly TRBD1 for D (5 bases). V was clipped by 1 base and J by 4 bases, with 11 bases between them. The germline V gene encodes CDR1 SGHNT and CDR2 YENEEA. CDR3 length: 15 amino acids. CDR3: CASSLGGTGYNEQFF. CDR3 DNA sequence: TGTGCCAGCAGCTTAGGCGGAACAGGATACAATGAGCAGTTCTTC. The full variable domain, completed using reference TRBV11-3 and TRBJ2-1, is EAGVVQSPRYKIIEKKQPVAFWCNPISGHNTLYWYLQNLGQGPELLIRYENEEAVDDSQLPKDRFSAERLKGVDSTLKIQPAELGDSAVYLCASSLGGTGYNEQFFGPGTRLTVL.

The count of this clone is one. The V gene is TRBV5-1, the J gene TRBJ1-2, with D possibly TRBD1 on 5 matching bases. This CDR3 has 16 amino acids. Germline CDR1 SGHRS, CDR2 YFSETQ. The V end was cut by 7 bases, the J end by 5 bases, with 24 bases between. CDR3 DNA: TGCGCCAGCCTTAGGGGTTTGGAGCCCACGGGTTATGGCTACACCTTC. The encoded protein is CASLRGLEPTGYGYTF.

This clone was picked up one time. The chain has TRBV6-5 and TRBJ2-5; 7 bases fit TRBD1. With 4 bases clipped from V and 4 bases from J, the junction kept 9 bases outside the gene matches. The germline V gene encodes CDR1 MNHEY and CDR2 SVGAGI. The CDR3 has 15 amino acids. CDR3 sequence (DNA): TGTGCCAGCAGTTCGGGACAGCCCACTAGAGAGACCCAGTACTTC. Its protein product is CASSSGQPTRETQYF.

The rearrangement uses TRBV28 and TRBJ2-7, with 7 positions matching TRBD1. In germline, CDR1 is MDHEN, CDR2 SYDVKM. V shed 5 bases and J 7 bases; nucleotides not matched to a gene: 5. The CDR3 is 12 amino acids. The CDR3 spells CASSQTGMEQYF. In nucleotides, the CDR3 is TGTGCCAGCAGTCAGACAGGGATGGAGCAGTACTTC.

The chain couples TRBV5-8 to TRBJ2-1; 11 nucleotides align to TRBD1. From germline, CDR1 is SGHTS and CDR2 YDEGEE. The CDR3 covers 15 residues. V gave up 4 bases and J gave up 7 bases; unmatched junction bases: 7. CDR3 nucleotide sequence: TGTGCCAGCAGCGGGCTGGGACAGGGGGGAAATGAGCAGTTCTTC. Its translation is CASSGLGQGGNEQFF.

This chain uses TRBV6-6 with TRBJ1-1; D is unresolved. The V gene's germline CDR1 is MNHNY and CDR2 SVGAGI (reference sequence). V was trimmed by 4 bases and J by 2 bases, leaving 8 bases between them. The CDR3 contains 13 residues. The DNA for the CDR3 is TGTGCCAGCAGTTCAGGTATCAACACTGAAGCTTTCTTT. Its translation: CASSSGINTEAFF.

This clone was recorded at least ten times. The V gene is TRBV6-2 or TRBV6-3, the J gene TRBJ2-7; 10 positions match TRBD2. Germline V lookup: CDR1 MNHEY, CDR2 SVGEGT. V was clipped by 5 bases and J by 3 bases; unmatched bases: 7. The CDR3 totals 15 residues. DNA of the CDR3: TGTGCCAGCAGTGGGGGACTAGCGTCGGACTACGAGCAGTACTTC. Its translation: CASSGGLASDYEQYF.

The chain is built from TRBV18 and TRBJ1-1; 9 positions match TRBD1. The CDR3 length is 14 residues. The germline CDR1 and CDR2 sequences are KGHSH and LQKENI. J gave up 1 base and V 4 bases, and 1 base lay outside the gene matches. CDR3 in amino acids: CASSLGQGNTEAFF. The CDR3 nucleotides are TGTGCCAGCTCACTGGGACAGGGGAACACTGAAGCTTTCTTT.

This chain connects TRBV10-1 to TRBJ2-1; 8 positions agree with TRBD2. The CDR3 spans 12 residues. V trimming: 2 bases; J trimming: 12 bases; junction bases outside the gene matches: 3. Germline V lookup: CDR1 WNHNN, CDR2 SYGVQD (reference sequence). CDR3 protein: CASSEQRGRQFF. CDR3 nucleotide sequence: TGCGCCAGCAGTGAGCAGCGGGGGAGGCAGTTCTTC.

The CDR3 region is CASSPLRTTVAEQYF. CDR3 sequence (DNA): TGTGCCAGCAGCCCTCTAAGGACTACCGTCGCCGAGCAGTACTTC. This chain connects TRBV3-1 (or the pseudogene TRBV3-2) to TRBJ2-7, with D possibly being TRBD2 (6 bases). Germline V gene lookup returns CDR1 LGHDT and CDR2 YNNKEL (reference sequence). The CDR3 totals 15 residues. V lost 4 bases and J lost 6, with 19 bases in between.

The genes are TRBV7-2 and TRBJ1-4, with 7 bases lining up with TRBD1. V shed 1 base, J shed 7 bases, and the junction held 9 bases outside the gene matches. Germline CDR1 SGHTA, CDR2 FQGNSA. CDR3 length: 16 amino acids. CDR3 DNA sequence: TGTGCCAGCAGCTTAGTTTTGGAGGGGGCTTCTGAAAAACTGTTTTTT. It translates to CASSLVLEGASEKLFF.